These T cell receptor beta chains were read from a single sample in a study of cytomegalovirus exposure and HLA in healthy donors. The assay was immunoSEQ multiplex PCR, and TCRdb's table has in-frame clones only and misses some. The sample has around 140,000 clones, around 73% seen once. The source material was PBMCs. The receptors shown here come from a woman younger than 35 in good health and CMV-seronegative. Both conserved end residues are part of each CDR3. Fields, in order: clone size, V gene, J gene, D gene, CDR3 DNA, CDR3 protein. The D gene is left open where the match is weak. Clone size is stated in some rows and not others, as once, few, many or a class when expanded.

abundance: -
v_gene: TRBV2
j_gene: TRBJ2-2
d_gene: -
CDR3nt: TGTGCCAGCAGTTACCTAGTGGCGAACACCGGGGAGCTGTTTTTT
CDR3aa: CASSYLVANTGELFF

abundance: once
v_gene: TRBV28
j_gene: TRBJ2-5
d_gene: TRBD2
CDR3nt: TGTGCCAGCAGTTTCAGGTCGGGGGGACGAGAGACCCAGTACTTC
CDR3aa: CASSFRSGGRETQYF

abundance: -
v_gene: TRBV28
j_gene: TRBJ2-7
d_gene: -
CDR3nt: TGTGCCAGCAGTTCGGCAGGGCCGTCCTACGAGCAGTACTTC
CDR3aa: CASSSAGPSYEQYF

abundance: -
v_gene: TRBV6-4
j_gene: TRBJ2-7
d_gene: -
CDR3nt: TGTGCCAGCAGTGACTCGCCTGGCGGTTCCTACGAGCAGTACTTC
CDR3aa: CASSDSPGGSYEQYF

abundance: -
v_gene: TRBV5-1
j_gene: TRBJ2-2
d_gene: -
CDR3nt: TGCGCCAGCAGCTTTAAAGGGGCTGACACCGGGGAGCTGTTTTTT
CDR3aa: CASSFKGADTGELFF

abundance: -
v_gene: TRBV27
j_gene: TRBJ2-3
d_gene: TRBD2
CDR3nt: TGTGCCAGCCAAAAGCGGGAGGTGCCAGATACGCAGTATTTT
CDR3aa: CASQKREVPDTQYF

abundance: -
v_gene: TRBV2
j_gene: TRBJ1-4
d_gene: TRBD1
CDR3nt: TGTGCCAGCAGCACAGGGGAGGATGAAAAACTGTTTTTT
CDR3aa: CASSTGEDEKLFF

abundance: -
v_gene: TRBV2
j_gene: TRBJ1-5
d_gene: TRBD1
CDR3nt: TGTGCCAGCCGTGACAGGGTGGGTCAGCCCCAGCATTTT
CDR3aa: CASRDRVGQPQHF

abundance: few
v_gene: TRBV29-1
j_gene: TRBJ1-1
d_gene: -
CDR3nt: TGCAGCGTTGAAGGTACTGAGGGCATCTCAGACACTGAAGCTTTCTTT
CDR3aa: CSVEGTEGISDTEAFF

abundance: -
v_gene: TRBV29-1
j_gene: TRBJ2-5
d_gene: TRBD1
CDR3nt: TGCAGCGTTGAAGAGCAGGGGGCCTGGGAGACCCAGTACTTC
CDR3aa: CSVEEQGAWETQYF

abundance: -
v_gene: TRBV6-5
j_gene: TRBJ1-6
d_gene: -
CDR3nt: TGTGCCAGCTCAGAATATAATTCACCCCTCCACTTT
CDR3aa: CASSEYNSPLHF

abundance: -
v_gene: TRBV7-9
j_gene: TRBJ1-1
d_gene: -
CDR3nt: TGTGCCAGCCGCCCCCCGGGGAACACTGAAGCTTTCTTT
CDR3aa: CASRPPGNTEAFF

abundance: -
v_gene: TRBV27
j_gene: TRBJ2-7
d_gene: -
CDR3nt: TGTGCCAGCAGTTTCCAGGGGAAGGCGGCCTACGAGCAGTACTTC
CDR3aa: CASSFQGKAAYEQYF

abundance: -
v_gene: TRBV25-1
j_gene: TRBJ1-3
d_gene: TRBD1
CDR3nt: TGTGCCAGCAGTGATTCCTACAGGGGATCTGGAAACACCATATATTTT
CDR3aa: CASSDSYRGSGNTIYF

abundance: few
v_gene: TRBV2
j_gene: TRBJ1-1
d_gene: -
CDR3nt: TGTGCCAGCCTTGGACAGCCCAACACTGAAGCTTTCTTT
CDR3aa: CASLGQPNTEAFF

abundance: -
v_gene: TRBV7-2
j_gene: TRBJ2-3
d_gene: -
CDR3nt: TGTGCCAGCAGCCATGAAGCGGGCTCCCCCACAGATACGCAGTATTTT
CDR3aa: CASSHEAGSPTDTQYF

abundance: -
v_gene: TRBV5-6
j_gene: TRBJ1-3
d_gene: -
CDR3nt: TGTGCCAGCGCGACTAGGGGAACTGGAAACACCATATATTTT
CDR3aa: CASATRGTGNTIYF

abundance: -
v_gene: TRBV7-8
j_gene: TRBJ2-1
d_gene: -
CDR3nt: TGTGCCAGCAGCTTAGCGGGAGTGAGGAATGAGCAGTTCTTC
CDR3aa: CASSLAGVRNEQFF

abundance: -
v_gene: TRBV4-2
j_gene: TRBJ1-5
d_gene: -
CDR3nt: TGTGCCAGCAGCCAACTCTTGAATCAGCCCCAGCATTTT
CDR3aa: CASSQLLNQPQHF

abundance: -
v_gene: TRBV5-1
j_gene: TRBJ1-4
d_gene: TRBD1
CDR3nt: TGCGCCAGCAGCTCAGGGGGGTCTAATGAAAAACTGTTTTTT
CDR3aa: CASSSGGSNEKLFF

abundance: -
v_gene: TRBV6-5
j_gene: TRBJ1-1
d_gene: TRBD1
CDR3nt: TGTGCCACCTCATCGACAGGGTCAATGACTGAAGCTTTCTTT
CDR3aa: CATSSTGSMTEAFF

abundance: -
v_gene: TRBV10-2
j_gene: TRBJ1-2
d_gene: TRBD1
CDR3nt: TGCGCCAGCAGCTGGACAGGGGTCGGCTACACCTTC
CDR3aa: CASSWTGVGYTF

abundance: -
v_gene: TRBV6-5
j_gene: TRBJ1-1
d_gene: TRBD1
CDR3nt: TGTGCCAGCAGGGACAGGGAGAACACTGAAGCTTTCTTT
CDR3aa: CASRDRENTEAFF

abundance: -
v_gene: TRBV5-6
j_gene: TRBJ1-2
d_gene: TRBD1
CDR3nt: TGTGCCAGCAGCCACTCCGGGACAGGGGGGAACTATGGCTACACCTTC
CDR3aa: CASSHSGTGGNYGYTF

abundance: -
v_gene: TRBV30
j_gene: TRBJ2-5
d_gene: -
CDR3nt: TGTGCCTGGACTCCCCGGGGTCTGGGCATCCAAGAGACCCAGTACTTC
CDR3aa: CAWTPRGLGIQETQYF

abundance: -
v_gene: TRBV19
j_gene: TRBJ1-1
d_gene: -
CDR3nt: TGTGCCAGTAGGTCGTACACTGAAGCTTTCTTT
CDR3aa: CASRSYTEAFF

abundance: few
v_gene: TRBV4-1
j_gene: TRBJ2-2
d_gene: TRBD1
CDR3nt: TGCGCCAGCAGCCAGAAACAGGGGCGGAACACCGGGGAGCTGTTTTTT
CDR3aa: CASSQKQGRNTGELFF

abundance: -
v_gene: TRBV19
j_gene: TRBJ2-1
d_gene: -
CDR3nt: TGTGCCAGTAGTATCTACGGGAGAGAGCAGTTCTTC
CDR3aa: CASSIYGREQFF

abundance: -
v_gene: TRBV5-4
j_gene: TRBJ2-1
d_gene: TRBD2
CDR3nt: TGTGCCAGCAGCTTGGGGGCTAGCGGGAGGTACAATGAGCAGTTCTTC
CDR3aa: CASSLGASGRYNEQFF